Here is one T cell receptor (beta chain) with its context. No cognate antigen has been identified for it. Nothing much larger sits one base from this clone, and base qualities are not available. The data were obtained in a study of graft-versus-host responses after intestinal transplantation (TCRdb year 2021). A note on the overall study: Multivisceral, liver-intestinal, or isolated intestinal transplants were received by the recipients. Every recipient was given anti-thymocyte globulin induction, then maintenance tacrolimus and steroids for 2 to 4 years. Bulk TCR-beta CDR3 sequencing was used to track graft-versus-host and host-versus-graft alloreactive T cell clones in the graft, circulation and bone marrow after intestinal transplantation. To identify alloreactive clones, pre-transplant mixed lymphocyte reaction products were sequenced and then compared with unstimulated pre-transplant donor and recipient T cells. Of the 20 to 25 intestinal transplant recipients enrolled in the cohort, one of whom was a retransplant, a few patients without pretransplant specimens were excluded. A peak of at least 4% donor T cells among recipient peripheral blood mononuclear cells was the definition used for donor T cell macrochimerism. Instead of going to the commercial service, samples from a few later patients were sequenced in-house on an Illumina MiSeq and processed with MiXCR. Here is what the overall study found, with its caveats: Patients with donor T cell macrochimerism had high GvH to HvG T cell clonal ratios in their allografts. GvH clones turned up in recipient bone marrow, with some appearing earlier in ileal mucosa or blood, a pattern consistent with an intestinal mucosal origin. The relatively low number and heterogeneity of intestinal transplant patients limited the conclusions. Peak levels of circulating GvH clones were associated with declines in HvG clones early after transplant.

As encoded in the germline V gene, CDR1 is SGHVS while CDR2 is FQNEAQ. Spanning cysteine to phenylalanine, the CDR3 consists of 15 amino acids. The sequence is cut down to CDR3 DNA, 45 bases in frame from base 1. Relative to germline, V is missing 5 bases and J is missing 2 bases, with 5 bases of the junction outside any gene match. The protocol used for the library was the immunoSEQ multiplex PCR assay. Adaptive Biotechnologies carried out high-throughput TCR-beta CDR3 sequencing of genomic DNA for most patients. Per the source publication's procedure: TCR sequencing data were retrieved from Adaptive's ImmunoSEQ software for about 17 patients, whereas three other patients were processed with MiXCR and VDJtools. Because the origin of CDR3 nucleotide sequences shared between donor and recipient could not be assigned, those sequences were removed. At least 2-fold expansion over unstimulated cells and a minimum CFSE-low frequency of 0.002% (template counts) or 0.001% (read counts) were required for clones to be classified as alloreactive. Clones detected in sequenced pre-transplant spleen, lymph node, or MLR CFSE-low populations of the donor or recipient were defined as mappable. Cumulative frequency of alloreactive clones was calculated as a percentage of all sequences weighted by copy number. Not all clones reach the TCRdb copy of this immuneACCESS table, which keeps in-frame sequences only. Checked studies attribute under half of the gap to unresolved V genes and leave the rest unexplained. V and J calls and clone size are copied from that table; D and trimming were computed from the DNA. Within this sample are roughly 40,000 clones, with roughly nine tenths of them counted one time only. The ten largest clones take up around 4.3% of the sample.

In the first month after transplant, blood samples were collected up to 4 times, and after that at least monthly when available. This receptor was taken from a human patient who received an intestinal transplant, so some T cells may come from the graft donor. The specimen was PBMCs, collected 524 days after transplant. The chain couples TRBV7-8 to TRBJ2-2; 7 bases in the junction line up with TRBD1. This receptor has the CDR3 CASSKGTANTGELFF. The DNA is TGTGCCAGCAGCAAGGGGACAGCCAACACCGGGGAGCTGTTTTTT.